The 13 T cell receptor beta chains in this list originate from one sample, sequenced in a study of T cell changes during pregnancy in multiple sclerosis. Some clones are missing from TCRdb's copy, which holds only in-frame ones; the method was immunoSEQ multiplex PCR. The data contain some 61,000 clones, under 95% of them singletons. The sample consisted of peripheral blood, taken in the second trimester of pregnancy. The receptors were gathered from a female donor with multiple sclerosis, enrolled in a pregnancy study.

This clone was observed a handful of times. This chain connects TRBV27 to TRBJ1-1, with no clear D. The germline V and J ends were trimmed by 7 bases and 0 bases, with 9 bases remaining between them. CDR1 MNHEY and CDR2 SMNVEV come from the germline V gene (reference sequence). The CDR3 has 13 amino acids. This CDR3 is CASKRSVNTEAFF. In DNA form, the CDR3 reads TGTGCCAGCAAGCGATCGGTGAACACTGAAGCTTTCTTT.

The V gene is TRBV7-7, the J gene TRBJ1-6, with 7 bases matching TRBD1. Germline V gene data show CDR1 as SSHAT and CDR2 as FNYEAQ (reference sequence). This CDR3 is built from 14 residues. The CDR3 sequence is CAAEGAPRGSPLHF. CDR3 DNA: TGTGCTGCGGAGGGGGCCCCCCGGGGGTCACCCCTCCACTTT. Full variable domain (missing parts from reference TRBV7-7 and TRBJ1-6): GAGVSQSPRYKVTKRGQDVTLRCDPISSHATLYWYQQALGQGPEFLTYFNYEAQPDKSGLPSDRFSAERPEGSISTLTIQRTEQRDSAMYRCAAEGAPRGSPLHFGNGTRLTVT.

The chain employs TRBV7-3 and TRBJ1-2; maybe TRBD1 (5 bases). This CDR3 is built from 16 residues. With 5 bases removed from V and 6 bases from J, the gap between germline ends came to 22 bases. Germline-derived CDR1 and CDR2 are SGHTA and FQGTGA. CDR3: CASSPGPNGGSHGYTF. The CDR3 coding sequence is TGTGCCAGCAGCCCAGGTCCGAACGGGGGATCTCATGGCTACACCTTC. The full variable domain, with the rest looked up from reference TRBV7-3 and TRBJ1-2, is GAGVSQTPSNKVTEKGKYVELRCDPISGHTALYWYRQSLGQGPEFLIYFQGTGAADDSGLPNDRFFAVRPEGSVSTLKIQRTERGDSAVYLCASSPGPNGGSHGYTFGSGTRLTVV.

This chain connects TRBV2 to TRBJ2-7, with 9 bases matching TRBD1. V trimming: 7 bases; J trimming: 6 bases; junction bases outside the gene matches: 16. The CDR3 loop spans 16 amino acids. CDR1 and CDR2 from the germline V gene are SNHLY and FYNNEI. CDR3 DNA sequence: TGTGCCAGCACCCTGGAGCAGCCGGGACAGGGATCCGAGCAGTACTTC. This codes for CASTLEQPGQGSEQYF.

This chain links TRBV25-1 with TRBJ1-2; possible D gene TRBD1, 5 bases. V shed 1 base and J shed 8 bases, with 11 bases lying between them. Germline values: CDR1 MGHDK, CDR2 SYGVNS. This CDR3 spans 13 amino acids. Here the CDR3 reads CASSEWGGEGYTF. The CDR3 nucleotides are TGTGCCAGCAGTGAATGGGGGGGGGAGGGCTACACCTTC.

The chain has TRBV4-3 and TRBJ1-1, with D possibly matching TRBD1 (6 bases). The CDR3 spans 15 residues. The V end lost 1 base, the J end lost 1 base, and 10 bases lay between the germline ends. Germline CDR1 LGHNA, CDR2 YSLEER. The CDR3 DNA sequence: TGCGCCAGCAGCCAAGGGACAGCCAGGAACACTGAAGCTTTCTTT. Translation gives CASSQGTARNTEAFF.

The chain carries TRBV9 and TRBJ2-3, with 7 bases that match TRBD1. V was pared by 0 bases and J by 1 base, with 5 bases of the junction left unmatched. Per germline, CDR1 SGDLS and CDR2 YYNGEE. CDR3 length: 16 amino acids. The CDR3 reads CASSVARGGRTDTQYF. The CDR3 bases are TGTGCCAGCAGCGTAGCTAGAGGGGGCCGCACAGATACGCAGTATTTT.

The rearrangement joins TRBV28 to TRBJ1-1; 7 positions match TRBD1. Looked up from germline, CDR1 is MDHEN and CDR2 is SYDVKM. The CDR3 runs 15 residues. Trimming cost V 3 bases and J 0 bases; bases outside gene matches: 4. The CDR3 loop reads CASSFRGTVNTEAFF. CDR3 in DNA: TGTGCCAGCAGTTTCCGTGGGACAGTGAACACTGAAGCTTTCTTT.

V gene TRBV4-3 combines with J gene TRBJ1-2, with a weak D call TRBD1 (5 bases). CDR3 length: 17 residues. Germline CDR1 LGHNA, CDR2 YSLEER. Trimming left V 0 bases short and J 4 bases short, with 18 bases between. CDR3 amino acids: CASSQDPGGGLLYGYTF. CDR3 DNA: TGCGCCAGCAGCCAAGATCCCGGGGGGGGTCTTCTCTATGGCTACACCTTC.

The chain links TRBV7-2 to TRBJ2-7; perhaps TRBD2 as D (7 bases). CDR1 and CDR2 from the germline V gene are SGHTA and FQGNSA. With 1 base removed from V and 2 bases from J, the gap between germline ends came to 15 bases. This CDR3 contains 16 residues. CDR3 residues: CASSLVARGGAYEQYF. The DNA of the CDR3 is TGTGCCAGCAGCTTAGTTGCCCGAGGGGGGGCCTACGAGCAGTACTTC. The variable domain in full, with the rest retrieved from reference TRBV7-2 and TRBJ2-7, is GAGVSQSPSNKVTEKGKDVELRCDPISGHTALYWYRQSLGQGLEFLIYFQGNSAPDKSGLPSDRFSAERTGGSVSTLTIQRTQQEDSAVYLCASSLVARGGAYEQYFGPGTRLTVT.

The chain couples TRBV18 to TRBJ2-7; the match to TRBD1 covers 9 bases. From germline, CDR1 is KGHSH and CDR2 LQKENI. V lost 3 bases, J lost 8 bases, and 11 bases stayed unmatched. The CDR3 is 15 amino acids. The CDR3 sequence: CASSPNLGQGVQQYF. CDR3 nucleotides: TGTGCCAGCTCACCGAACCTGGGACAGGGCGTGCAGCAGTACTTC.

The chain joins TRBV19 to TRBJ1-4; 9 bases are shared with TRBD1. The CDR3 consists of 14 residues. Unmatched junction bases numbered 4, after V lost 4 bases and J lost 7 bases. CDR1 LNHDA and CDR2 SQIVND come from the germline V gene (reference sequence). The CDR3 DNA reads as TGTGCCAGTAGTAAAGGACAGGGGAGTGAAAAACTGTTTTTT. Translated, it gives CASSKGQGSEKLFF. The variable domain in full, completed from reference TRBV19 and TRBJ1-4, reads DGGITQSPKYLFRKEGQNVTLSCEQNLNHDAMYWYRQDPGQGLRLIYYSQIVNDFQKGDIAEGYSVSREKKESFPLTVTSAQKNPTAFYLCASSKGQGSEKLFFGSGTQLSVL.

The rearrangement links TRBV4-2 to TRBJ1-3; TRBD1 might be the D (5 bases). There are 16 residues in the CDR3. The V gene's germline CDR1 is LGHNA and CDR2 YNFKEQ. Trimming removed 4 bases from V and 2 bases from J, with 15 bases in between. CDR3 sequence: CASSRRARGAGNTIYF. Written as DNA, the CDR3 is TGTGCCAGCAGCCGCCGCGCCCGGGGGGCTGGAAACACCATATATTTT.